The TCR beta chain described here comes from a study of CD8+CD57+ T cells in acquired aplastic anemia. Whole-study context: Mean DNA quantity obtained from sorted CD4+ and CD8+ cells was about 3.5 ug. The study's findings and limits: In common between the patients and the controls were around 30 CD8+ CDR3 sequences.

This CDR3 spans 14 amino acids. Germline V lookup: CDR1 SGHTS, CDR2 YDEGEE. The V end was cut by 0 bases, the J end by 10 bases, with 11 bases between. An expansion of CD8+CD57+ cells by flow cytometry had been shown in patients chosen for sequencing. This clonotype has a handful of counts. Its antigen remains unknown. Genomic DNA was employed as the template in profiling TCR beta VDJ and CDR3. One entry per CDR3 protein, called by TCRdb with MiXCR from the reads. The sample records around 430,000 distinct CDR3 sequences, about a third being singletons. This TCR derives from a human donor with aplastic anemia. The material sequenced was sorted CD4+, CD8+, or CD8+CD57+ T cells (not recorded which) from PBMCs. The chain employs TRBV5-8 and TRBJ1-6; D is undetermined. The DNA for the CDR3 is TGTGCCAGCAGCTTGGGAGGGATAGGCTCACCCCTCCACTTT. This gives the protein CASSLGGIGSPLHF.